This T cell receptor (beta chain) is from a study of CD8+ T cells in alopecia areata. Treatment specified: oral pan-JAK inhibitor, 5-10 mg twice daily. As the sequencing template, cDNA was produced by extracting RNA and reverse transcribing it. The repertoire was sequenced with immunoSEQ multiplex PCR; TCRdb's copy has only in-frame clones and lacks some. The sample includes about 120,000 clones, 50% to 75% of them seen just once. To note about this clone: Its matching antigen is unknown.

Germline CDR1 reads MGHRA; CDR2 reads YSYEKL. The CDR3 spans 11 residues. The V end lost 2 bases, the J end lost 8 bases, and 6 bases lay between the germline ends. Findings and limits, study-wide: Mice showed clearer TCR sharing than patients did, a gap that was possibly HLA-related.

The source is a human donor with alopecia areata. The specimen comprised CD8+ T cells sorted from blood, sampled at week 4, from a patient treated with tofacitinib. The V gene is TRBV4-1, the J gene TRBJ1-1; D is unclear. CDR3 sequence (DNA): TGCGCCAGCAGCCAAACCCAGGAAGCTTTCTTT. It translates to CASSQTQEAFF.